This TCR beta chain appears in the sequencing data of a study of blood T cells in healthy people across ages (dated by TCRdb to the mid-2010s). As for the study more broadly: In model experiments, template switching captured about one uniquely barcoded TCR beta cDNA molecule for every two T cells. Age-related changes in TCR beta repertoire diversity were measured in the study by deep sequencing normalized with unique cDNA molecular identifiers. The donors were split into four age groups: young (average around 15 years), middle-aged (more than 35), aged (approximately 59) and long-lived (82). To avoid experimental bias, donors of different ages were distributed randomly across sequencing lanes. The study analyzed two additional independent replicas of 1 million unique cDNA reads from the same blood draw for two donors, one aged 18 to 29 and one aged 80 or older.

The donors were around 39 Caucasian individuals from Russia, aged roughly 6 to 100 years, who were systemically healthy. Each donor gave 8 to 10 milliliters of peripheral blood, drawn into EDTA-treated Vacutainer tubes. PBMCs were isolated by Ficoll-Paque density-gradient centrifugation, with at least 7 million obtained per sample. Total RNA, at least 6 micrograms per sample, was extracted from PBMCs with Trizol reagent. Naive CD45RAhigh/CD27high T cell percentages were measured by flow cytometry on a PBMC aliquot from every donor. CDR1 and CDR2, looked up from the germline V gene, are ENHRY and SYGVKD. The CDR3 measures 15 amino acids from cysteine to phenylalanine. Only the CDR3 region is kept as DNA, spanning 45 bases read in frame from base 1. The V end loses 0 bases and the J end loses 3 bases, and a stretch of 12 bases separates them. The method was 5' RACE. The listed sequencing device is Illumina HiSeq 2500. The second PCR ran for roughly 6 to 11 cycles and used a J-beta primer mix along with a sample-barcoded 5' primer. A unique molecular identifier was introduced onto each TCR beta cDNA molecule by a template-switch 5' adaptor carrying 12 random nucleotides. Each sample yielded at least 2.5 million CDR3-containing paired-end reads. The Mint cDNA synthesis kit, primed by a TRBC-specific oligonucleotide, was used to synthesize first-strand cDNA from all RNA. After uracil-DNA glycosylase treatment, a first 18-cycle PCR used universal primers M1SS and BC2_uni_R on all cDNA. The original pipeline was this. Each sample was normalized by randomly selecting 1 million high-quality reads, each carrying a distinct molecular identifier. Instead of being binned into consensus sequences, reads that shared molecular identifiers were thrown out. CDR3 identification, clonotype clustering and error correction used MiTCR with a Q25 quality threshold and the strictest error-elimination algorithm. Lower-bound total TCR beta diversity was estimated with a nonparametric unseen species model using Euler transformation. Using fastp trimming at Q25 and MiXCR clonotype assembly, TCRdb reanalyzed the public sequencing data and kept in-frame beta chains. Merged by CDR3 protein, the rows form single entries marked with the most common genes and DNA. The V and J calls were determined by TCRdb, not by the authors. Across this sample there are 600,000 to 650,000 distinct CDR3 sequences, with under 70% seen only once. The ten largest clones capture over 30% of the sample.

Comments on this clonotype: Its antigen remains unidentified. Base qualities are not recorded, but no much larger clone differs from it by a single base.

The full study reports these points: Observed TCR beta diversity per million T cells fell roughly linearly with age, and a significant reduction was already apparent by age roughly 41. Observed TCR beta diversity correlated strongly with the percentage of naive T cells measured by flow cytometry. Donor CMV infection status was unknown, potentially confounding age-related changes in expanded clonotypes. The long-lived group showed more naive CD4+ T cells, fewer expanded clones and increased TCR diversity than the aged group, suggesting age selection. Total diversity estimates from one million sequenced T cells were considered lower bounds and underestimates. Since profiling was done on bulk unsorted PBMCs, naive and antigen-experienced compartments could not be conclusively compared.

Sequencing used blood. The rearranged chain carries TRBV10-3 and TRBJ2-7; the D gene assignment is perhaps TRBD1 or TRBD2, with each matching 6 bases. This TCR was recovered from a man aged 60-69 years in good health. The base sequence is TGTGCCATCAGTGAGTCGACTAGGGGGAACTACGAGCAGTACTTC. Its product reads: CAISESTRGNYEQYF.